Listed below are T cell receptor beta chains from one sample, sequenced in a study of blood T cell repertoires in COVID-19. The table came from immunoSEQ multiplex PCR; TCRdb's copy has only in-frame clones and leaves some out. The sample comprises approximately 120,000 clones, 81% of which are singletons, and less than 11% rests with the top ten. Sample: peripheral blood. These receptors all stem from a human donor in a cohort sampled during active COVID-19. Both conserved end residues are part of each CDR3. D genes are given only for firm matches. Rows give clone size only sometimes, using once, few, many, or a class for an expanded clone.

CDR3nt,CDR3aa,j_gene,d_gene,v_gene,abundance
TGTGCCAGCAGCTTAGATTTGGCAGGATATACCTACGAGCAGTACTTC,CASSLDLAGYTYEQYF,TRBJ2-7,-,TRBV11-2,-
TGTGCCAGCAATTTAGCCGGGGCTAGCGGATACAATGAGCAGTTCTTC,CASNLAGASGYNEQFF,TRBJ2-1,TRBD2,TRBV28,-
TGTGCCAGCAGTGAAGCGGGAGCTGGGGTTTCTAACTATGGCTACACCTTC,CASSEAGAGVSNYGYTF,TRBJ1-2,-,TRBV6-1,once
TGCGCCAGCAGTTCTAGCGGGACGGCGGAGACCCAGTACTTC,CASSSSGTAETQYF,TRBJ2-5,TRBD2,TRBV10-2,-
TGTGCCAGAAGCACCAAGGGGACAGACCTTGATAGCAATCAGCCCCAGCATTTT,CARSTKGTDLDSNQPQHF,TRBJ1-5,TRBD1,TRBV5-3,-
TGTGCCAGTAGTATGAGTAGCGGGGTCTGGAGCTCCTACGAGCAGTACTTC,CASSMSSGVWSSYEQYF,TRBJ2-7,TRBD2,TRBV19,-
TGTGCCAGCAGCTTAGCGCGGGAGACCCAGTACTTC,CASSLARETQYF,TRBJ2-5,-,TRBV7-2,-
TGTGCCTGGATTTCAAAGGACTCCTATGGCTACACCTTC,CAWISKDSYGYTF,TRBJ1-2,-,TRBV30,-
TGTGCCAGCAGTGAGTCCGCGGGATCCTACGAGCAGTACTTC,CASSESAGSYEQYF,TRBJ2-7,-,TRBV6-1,-
TGTGCCAGCAGGTCAACAGGGGGCGAGCTCACAGATACGCAGTATTTT,CASRSTGGELTDTQYF,TRBJ2-3,TRBD1,TRBV7-9,-
TGTGCCACCAGCATGGCGGGGGTCGAGGACATTCAGTACTTC,CATSMAGVEDIQYF,TRBJ2-4,TRBD2,TRBV15,-
TGTGCCAGCAGCCGGGGAGGAAATGAAAAACTGTTTTTT,CASSRGGNEKLFF,TRBJ1-4,-,TRBV14,-
TGTGCCAGCAGTATTACAGGGAATTCACCCCTCCACTTT,CASSITGNSPLHF,TRBJ1-6,-,TRBV12-3/TRBV12-4,-
TGTGCCAGCAGCTTCATGTCGTTGGGAGATGGCTACACCTTC,CASSFMSLGDGYTF,TRBJ1-2,-,TRBV7-9,-
TGTGCCAGCAGCTTATTATTGGGGGCCCACGAGCAGTACTTC,CASSLLLGAHEQYF,TRBJ2-7,-,TRBV11-1,-
TGTGCCAGCAGGACAGGGATTACTGAAGCTTTCTTT,CASRTGITEAFF,TRBJ1-1,TRBD1,TRBV6-5,-
TGTGCCAGCGGAGACAGGGGGTATGAAAAACTGTTTTTT,CASGDRGYEKLFF,TRBJ1-4,TRBD1,TRBV12-3/TRBV12-4,-
TGCGCCAGCAGCCAAGGGAGGACAGGGCGATATGGCTACACCTTC,CASSQGRTGRYGYTF,TRBJ1-2,TRBD1,TRBV4-1,-
TGTGCCAGCGTATCGGGGACAGAATATAATCAGCCCCAGCATTTT,CASVSGTEYNQPQHF,TRBJ1-5,TRBD1,TRBV6-6,-
TGTGCCAGCAGTGACCGCGTGACAGGGGCTGCGGGCTATGGCTACACCTTC,CASSDRVTGAAGYGYTF,TRBJ1-2,TRBD1,TRBV2,-
TGTGCCAGCAGTGCCCGGGGCAGGGGGCGGACTAATGAAAAACTGTTTTTT,CASSARGRGRTNEKLFF,TRBJ1-4,TRBD1,TRBV28,-
TGTGCCCGGACAGGCCCCGCTAACTATGGCTACACCTTC,CARTGPANYGYTF,TRBJ1-2,TRBD1,TRBV30,-
TGTGCCAGCAGCCCGCGGACAAGATCTTACGAGCAGTACTTC,CASSPRTRSYEQYF,TRBJ2-7,-,TRBV11-3,-
TGTGCCAGCAGTGAAGAGGAAGGGACAAATGAAAAACTGTTTTTT,CASSEEEGTNEKLFF,TRBJ1-4,-,TRBV2,once
TGTGCCAGCAGCCAATTGGGGGGGTCAATCAATCAGCCCCAGCATTTT,CASSQLGGSINQPQHF,TRBJ1-5,-,TRBV11-2,-
TGTGCCAGCAGGGCCGTACCAGGGCCCCAGCATTTT,CASRAVPGPQHF,TRBJ1-5,-,TRBV6-5,-